A single sample gave rise to the 21 T cell receptor beta chains below, sequenced in a study of T cell responses to AZD1222 COVID-19 vaccine (dated by TCRdb to the early 2020s). The library was generated by the immunoSEQ multiplex PCR assay. As stored in TCRdb, this immuneACCESS dataset retains in-frame rearrangements with V and J assigned. A fraction of the clones does not appear; measured against another copy, unresolved V genes explain less than half of the discrepancy, and the remainder lacks a known reason. The sample includes more than 150,000 clones, with approximately 90% observed a single time. The top ten clones comprise over 6% of the sample. The label giving this sample's time point can be read as: sample from adult after SARS-CoV-2 infection, after symptom onset. The material was peripheral blood, obtained after recovery from COVID-19. All receptors derive from an adult who had recovered from COVID-19.

This clone has only one observation. This rearrangement joins TRBV28 to TRBJ2-3; D is possibly TRBD2 (6 bases). Per the germline V gene, CDR1 is MDHEN and CDR2 is SYDVKM. The germline V and J ends were trimmed by 1 base and 4 bases, with 9 bases remaining between them. The CDR3 extends over 14 amino acids. In DNA, the CDR3 is TGTGCCAGCAGTTTATTATCGGGGGCAGATACGCAGTATTTT. Protein: CASSLLSGADTQYF.

The rearrangement links TRBV4-2 to TRBJ2-1, with 9 nucleotides matching TRBD1. V shed 4 bases and J 0 bases; nucleotides not matched to a gene: 4. The CDR3 length is 16 residues. The germline V gene has CDR1 LGHNA and CDR2 YNFKEQ. CDR3 coding DNA: TGTGCCAGCAGCCTCGGACAGGGGAGCTCCTACAATGAGCAGTTCTTC. It encodes CASSLGQGSSYNEQFF.

J is TRBJ1-4 and V is TRBV5-4; D may be TRBD1 (5 bases). Germline V lookup: CDR1 SGHNT, CDR2 YYREEE (reference sequence). Trimming removed 0 bases at V and 5 bases at J, with 8 bases between. This CDR3 has 14 amino acids. The CDR3 is CASSLAGGNEKLFF. As DNA, the CDR3 is TGTGCCAGCAGCTTGGCCGGGGGAAATGAAAAACTGTTTTTT.

The J gene is TRBJ2-1, the V gene TRBV2; possibly TRBD2 for D (6 bases). Germline CDR1 is SNHLY and CDR2 is FYNNEI. V shed 6 bases and J shed 2 bases, with 14 bases lying between them. The CDR3 covers 15 residues. The chain's CDR3 is CASRALATPYNEQFF. In DNA, the CDR3 is TGTGCCAGCAGGGCCCTAGCGACGCCCTACAATGAGCAGTTCTTC.

The chain employs TRBV3-1 (or the pseudogene TRBV3-2) and TRBJ1-2, with a possible D match to TRBD1 (6 bases). V gave up 4 bases and J gave up 7 bases, with 13 bases separating them. There are 13 residues in the CDR3. The V gene's germline CDR1 is LGHDT and CDR2 YNNKEL (reference sequence). The CDR3 DNA sequence: TGTGCCAGCAGCCGTTCAGGGGAGGGTGGCTACACCTTC. Translating gives CASSRSGEGGYTF.

The chain carries TRBV7-2 and TRBJ2-2, with 7 bases matching TRBD1. Germline V gives CDR1 SGHTA, CDR2 FQGNSA. This CDR3 is 15 amino acids long. Trimming at V came to 5 bases and at J to 0 bases, leaving 3 bases not matched to a gene. The CDR3 sequence: CASSRDSSNTGELFF. Written as DNA, the CDR3 is TGTGCCAGCAGCCGGGACAGCTCGAACACCGGGGAGCTGTTTTTT.

This chain joins TRBV27 and TRBJ1-6; no definite D call. This CDR3 has 14 amino acids. Germline values: CDR1 MNHEY, CDR2 SMNVEV (reference sequence). The V end lost 3 bases, the J end lost 14 bases, and 17 bases lay between the germline ends. This CDR3 is CASSFSWTASALHF. CDR3 in DNA: TGTGCCAGCAGTTTCTCCTGGACCGCGTCAGCCCTCCACTTT.

This sequence joins TRBV7-2 and TRBJ1-5; D may be TRBD1 (5 bases). Per the germline V gene, CDR1 is SGHTA and CDR2 is FQGNSA. Trimming removed 5 bases from V and 9 bases from J, with 20 bases in between. The CDR3 spans 15 residues. DNA of the CDR3: TGTGCCAGCAGCCCCCCCGGGACCGGGAGTGGGCCCCAGCATTTT. It specifies CASSPPGTGSGPQHF.

V is TRBV10-3 and J is TRBJ1-2; D gene uncertain. The germline V and J ends were trimmed by 1 base and 5 bases, with 8 bases remaining between them. The germline CDR1 and CDR2 sequences are ENHRY and SYGVKD. The CDR3 spans 13 residues. For the CDR3, the DNA is TGTGCCATCAGTGAGTTGGGAATATATGGCTACACCTTC. Translation gives CAISELGIYGYTF.

The chain carries TRBV5-1 and TRBJ2-5, with TRBD1 as a possible D gene (6 bases). V was shortened by 4 bases and J by 5 bases, with 12 bases between the two germline ends. The length of the CDR3 is 13 residues. The germline gives CDR1 SGHRS, CDR2 YFSETQ. The CDR3, as DNA: TGCGCCAGCAGCCCGCAGGGGTCGGAGACCCAGTACTTC. Translating gives CASSPQGSETQYF.

A few counts support this clone. The V call is TRBV28, the J call TRBJ2-1; D gene ambiguous. Trimming took 8 bases from V and 6 from J, leaving 8 bases between them. CDR1 and CDR2 from the germline V gene are MDHEN and SYDVKM. This CDR3 has 11 amino acids. The CDR3 bases are TGTGCCAGCGTAGTAGGCAATGAGCAGTTCTTC. Translating it yields CASVVGNEQFF.

The chain combines TRBV21-1 with TRBJ2-2; the table's D call, TRBD2, has no DNA check behind it. TRBV21-1 corresponds to a pseudogene. The CDR3 has 18 amino acids. CDR3 nucleotide sequence: TGTGCCAGCAGCAAAGGAACTAATTACGGGATGAACACCGGGGAGCTGTTTTTT. This encodes CASSKGTNYGMNTGELFF.

The rearrangement uses TRBV20-1 and TRBJ1-3, with D tentatively TRBD1 (5 bases). Trimming took 3 bases from V and 0 from J, leaving 27 bases between them. This CDR3 spans 20 amino acids. CDR1 and CDR2 from the germline V gene are DFQATT and SNEGSKA (reference sequence). In DNA, the CDR3 is TGCAGTGCTAGTCCCACGGGGGTAAGGGTTTTTACCCCCTCTGGAAACACCATATATTTT. This gives the protein CSASPTGVRVFTPSGNTIYF.

V usage is TRBV5-6 and J usage is TRBJ2-7; 10 positions agree with TRBD2. CDR3 size: 15 residues. J gave up 4 bases and V 4 bases, and 8 bases lay outside the gene matches. Germline V gene data show CDR1 as SGHDT and CDR2 as YYEEEE. CDR3 loop: CASSGSGGLGYEQYF. CDR3 in DNA: TGTGCCAGCAGCGGTAGCGGGGGGCTCGGGTACGAGCAGTACTTC. Looking up the rest from reference TRBV5-6 and TRBJ2-7 gives the full variable domain: DAGVTQSPTHLIKTRGQQVTLRCSPKSGHDTVSWYQQALGQGPQFIFQYYEEEERQRGNFPDRFSGHQFPNYSSELNVNALLLGDSALYLCASSGSGGLGYEQYFGPGTRLTVT.

This chain connects TRBV3-1 (or the pseudogene TRBV3-2) to TRBJ2-1; 8 bases are a match to TRBD2. Trimming removed 0 bases from V and 4 bases from J; junction bases left unmatched: 8. The CDR3 loop spans 17 amino acids. Germline assignment: CDR1 LGHDT and CDR2 YNNKEL (reference sequence). CDR3 residues: CASSQDQSSGGYNEQFF. For the CDR3, the DNA is TGTGCCAGCAGCCAAGATCAATCGAGCGGGGGATACAATGAGCAGTTCTTC.

The chain couples TRBV5-1 to TRBJ1-4; TRBD1 aligns across 7 bases. This CDR3 contains 15 residues. Germline V gene sequence: CDR1 SGHRS, CDR2 YFSETQ. V dropped 4 bases and J dropped 0; count of bases not matched to a gene: 3. The DNA of the CDR3 is TGCGCCAGCAGCGCGGGGACAGCAACTAATGAAAAACTGTTTTTT. Residues: CASSAGTATNEKLFF.

The chain links TRBV7-9 to TRBJ2-1, with 8 bases aligning to TRBD1. Unmatched junction bases numbered 12, after V lost 4 bases and J lost 7 bases. Per germline, CDR1 SEHNR and CDR2 FQNEAQ (reference sequence). The CDR3 sequence is 16 residues long. Written as DNA, the CDR3 is TGTGCCAGCAGCTCGTTGAACAGGGGGTCTTTGAATGAGCAGTTCTTC. Translated, it gives CASSSLNRGSLNEQFF.

The chain has TRBV14 and TRBJ1-1, with D possibly matching TRBD1 (5 bases). CDR3 length: 13 amino acids. Trimming shortened V by 1 base and J by 5 bases, and 8 bases separated the two germline ends. CDR1 is SGHDN, CDR2 FVKESK, per germline. CDR3 in amino acids: CASSQVPGTEAFF. In nucleotides, the CDR3 is TGTGCCAGCAGCCAAGTTCCAGGGACTGAAGCTTTCTTT.

The V and J genes are TRBV18 and TRBJ2-5, with D perhaps TRBD2 (5 bases). Germline CDR1 and CDR2: KGHSH and LQKENI. The CDR3 is 16 residues long. V dropped 0 bases and J dropped 5 bases, with 16 bases sitting between them. CDR3 loop: CASSPPAAAGGETQYF. The CDR3, as DNA: TGTGCCAGCTCACCACCGGCAGCCGCGGGTGGGGAGACCCAGTACTTC.

The V gene is TRBV7-6, the J gene TRBJ2-2, with 7 nucleotides matching TRBD2. With 4 bases clipped from V and 6 bases from J, the junction kept 8 bases outside the gene matches. Germline V lookup: CDR1 SGHVS, CDR2 FNYEAQ. This CDR3 spans 15 amino acids. CDR3 sequence reads: CASSYRTSSSGELFF. The CDR3 coding sequence is TGTGCCAGCAGCTATAGGACTAGTTCTTCCGGGGAGCTGTTTTTT.

The rearrangement links TRBV18 to TRBJ1-2; 7 positions match TRBD1. In germline, CDR1 is KGHSH, CDR2 LQKENI. The CDR3 has 13 residues. Trimming removed 5 bases from V and 6 bases from J; junction bases left unmatched: 6. CDR3 nucleotide sequence: TGTGCCAGCTCAAGAGGGGGCGAGGATGGCTACACCTTC. Encoded protein: CASSRGGEDGYTF.